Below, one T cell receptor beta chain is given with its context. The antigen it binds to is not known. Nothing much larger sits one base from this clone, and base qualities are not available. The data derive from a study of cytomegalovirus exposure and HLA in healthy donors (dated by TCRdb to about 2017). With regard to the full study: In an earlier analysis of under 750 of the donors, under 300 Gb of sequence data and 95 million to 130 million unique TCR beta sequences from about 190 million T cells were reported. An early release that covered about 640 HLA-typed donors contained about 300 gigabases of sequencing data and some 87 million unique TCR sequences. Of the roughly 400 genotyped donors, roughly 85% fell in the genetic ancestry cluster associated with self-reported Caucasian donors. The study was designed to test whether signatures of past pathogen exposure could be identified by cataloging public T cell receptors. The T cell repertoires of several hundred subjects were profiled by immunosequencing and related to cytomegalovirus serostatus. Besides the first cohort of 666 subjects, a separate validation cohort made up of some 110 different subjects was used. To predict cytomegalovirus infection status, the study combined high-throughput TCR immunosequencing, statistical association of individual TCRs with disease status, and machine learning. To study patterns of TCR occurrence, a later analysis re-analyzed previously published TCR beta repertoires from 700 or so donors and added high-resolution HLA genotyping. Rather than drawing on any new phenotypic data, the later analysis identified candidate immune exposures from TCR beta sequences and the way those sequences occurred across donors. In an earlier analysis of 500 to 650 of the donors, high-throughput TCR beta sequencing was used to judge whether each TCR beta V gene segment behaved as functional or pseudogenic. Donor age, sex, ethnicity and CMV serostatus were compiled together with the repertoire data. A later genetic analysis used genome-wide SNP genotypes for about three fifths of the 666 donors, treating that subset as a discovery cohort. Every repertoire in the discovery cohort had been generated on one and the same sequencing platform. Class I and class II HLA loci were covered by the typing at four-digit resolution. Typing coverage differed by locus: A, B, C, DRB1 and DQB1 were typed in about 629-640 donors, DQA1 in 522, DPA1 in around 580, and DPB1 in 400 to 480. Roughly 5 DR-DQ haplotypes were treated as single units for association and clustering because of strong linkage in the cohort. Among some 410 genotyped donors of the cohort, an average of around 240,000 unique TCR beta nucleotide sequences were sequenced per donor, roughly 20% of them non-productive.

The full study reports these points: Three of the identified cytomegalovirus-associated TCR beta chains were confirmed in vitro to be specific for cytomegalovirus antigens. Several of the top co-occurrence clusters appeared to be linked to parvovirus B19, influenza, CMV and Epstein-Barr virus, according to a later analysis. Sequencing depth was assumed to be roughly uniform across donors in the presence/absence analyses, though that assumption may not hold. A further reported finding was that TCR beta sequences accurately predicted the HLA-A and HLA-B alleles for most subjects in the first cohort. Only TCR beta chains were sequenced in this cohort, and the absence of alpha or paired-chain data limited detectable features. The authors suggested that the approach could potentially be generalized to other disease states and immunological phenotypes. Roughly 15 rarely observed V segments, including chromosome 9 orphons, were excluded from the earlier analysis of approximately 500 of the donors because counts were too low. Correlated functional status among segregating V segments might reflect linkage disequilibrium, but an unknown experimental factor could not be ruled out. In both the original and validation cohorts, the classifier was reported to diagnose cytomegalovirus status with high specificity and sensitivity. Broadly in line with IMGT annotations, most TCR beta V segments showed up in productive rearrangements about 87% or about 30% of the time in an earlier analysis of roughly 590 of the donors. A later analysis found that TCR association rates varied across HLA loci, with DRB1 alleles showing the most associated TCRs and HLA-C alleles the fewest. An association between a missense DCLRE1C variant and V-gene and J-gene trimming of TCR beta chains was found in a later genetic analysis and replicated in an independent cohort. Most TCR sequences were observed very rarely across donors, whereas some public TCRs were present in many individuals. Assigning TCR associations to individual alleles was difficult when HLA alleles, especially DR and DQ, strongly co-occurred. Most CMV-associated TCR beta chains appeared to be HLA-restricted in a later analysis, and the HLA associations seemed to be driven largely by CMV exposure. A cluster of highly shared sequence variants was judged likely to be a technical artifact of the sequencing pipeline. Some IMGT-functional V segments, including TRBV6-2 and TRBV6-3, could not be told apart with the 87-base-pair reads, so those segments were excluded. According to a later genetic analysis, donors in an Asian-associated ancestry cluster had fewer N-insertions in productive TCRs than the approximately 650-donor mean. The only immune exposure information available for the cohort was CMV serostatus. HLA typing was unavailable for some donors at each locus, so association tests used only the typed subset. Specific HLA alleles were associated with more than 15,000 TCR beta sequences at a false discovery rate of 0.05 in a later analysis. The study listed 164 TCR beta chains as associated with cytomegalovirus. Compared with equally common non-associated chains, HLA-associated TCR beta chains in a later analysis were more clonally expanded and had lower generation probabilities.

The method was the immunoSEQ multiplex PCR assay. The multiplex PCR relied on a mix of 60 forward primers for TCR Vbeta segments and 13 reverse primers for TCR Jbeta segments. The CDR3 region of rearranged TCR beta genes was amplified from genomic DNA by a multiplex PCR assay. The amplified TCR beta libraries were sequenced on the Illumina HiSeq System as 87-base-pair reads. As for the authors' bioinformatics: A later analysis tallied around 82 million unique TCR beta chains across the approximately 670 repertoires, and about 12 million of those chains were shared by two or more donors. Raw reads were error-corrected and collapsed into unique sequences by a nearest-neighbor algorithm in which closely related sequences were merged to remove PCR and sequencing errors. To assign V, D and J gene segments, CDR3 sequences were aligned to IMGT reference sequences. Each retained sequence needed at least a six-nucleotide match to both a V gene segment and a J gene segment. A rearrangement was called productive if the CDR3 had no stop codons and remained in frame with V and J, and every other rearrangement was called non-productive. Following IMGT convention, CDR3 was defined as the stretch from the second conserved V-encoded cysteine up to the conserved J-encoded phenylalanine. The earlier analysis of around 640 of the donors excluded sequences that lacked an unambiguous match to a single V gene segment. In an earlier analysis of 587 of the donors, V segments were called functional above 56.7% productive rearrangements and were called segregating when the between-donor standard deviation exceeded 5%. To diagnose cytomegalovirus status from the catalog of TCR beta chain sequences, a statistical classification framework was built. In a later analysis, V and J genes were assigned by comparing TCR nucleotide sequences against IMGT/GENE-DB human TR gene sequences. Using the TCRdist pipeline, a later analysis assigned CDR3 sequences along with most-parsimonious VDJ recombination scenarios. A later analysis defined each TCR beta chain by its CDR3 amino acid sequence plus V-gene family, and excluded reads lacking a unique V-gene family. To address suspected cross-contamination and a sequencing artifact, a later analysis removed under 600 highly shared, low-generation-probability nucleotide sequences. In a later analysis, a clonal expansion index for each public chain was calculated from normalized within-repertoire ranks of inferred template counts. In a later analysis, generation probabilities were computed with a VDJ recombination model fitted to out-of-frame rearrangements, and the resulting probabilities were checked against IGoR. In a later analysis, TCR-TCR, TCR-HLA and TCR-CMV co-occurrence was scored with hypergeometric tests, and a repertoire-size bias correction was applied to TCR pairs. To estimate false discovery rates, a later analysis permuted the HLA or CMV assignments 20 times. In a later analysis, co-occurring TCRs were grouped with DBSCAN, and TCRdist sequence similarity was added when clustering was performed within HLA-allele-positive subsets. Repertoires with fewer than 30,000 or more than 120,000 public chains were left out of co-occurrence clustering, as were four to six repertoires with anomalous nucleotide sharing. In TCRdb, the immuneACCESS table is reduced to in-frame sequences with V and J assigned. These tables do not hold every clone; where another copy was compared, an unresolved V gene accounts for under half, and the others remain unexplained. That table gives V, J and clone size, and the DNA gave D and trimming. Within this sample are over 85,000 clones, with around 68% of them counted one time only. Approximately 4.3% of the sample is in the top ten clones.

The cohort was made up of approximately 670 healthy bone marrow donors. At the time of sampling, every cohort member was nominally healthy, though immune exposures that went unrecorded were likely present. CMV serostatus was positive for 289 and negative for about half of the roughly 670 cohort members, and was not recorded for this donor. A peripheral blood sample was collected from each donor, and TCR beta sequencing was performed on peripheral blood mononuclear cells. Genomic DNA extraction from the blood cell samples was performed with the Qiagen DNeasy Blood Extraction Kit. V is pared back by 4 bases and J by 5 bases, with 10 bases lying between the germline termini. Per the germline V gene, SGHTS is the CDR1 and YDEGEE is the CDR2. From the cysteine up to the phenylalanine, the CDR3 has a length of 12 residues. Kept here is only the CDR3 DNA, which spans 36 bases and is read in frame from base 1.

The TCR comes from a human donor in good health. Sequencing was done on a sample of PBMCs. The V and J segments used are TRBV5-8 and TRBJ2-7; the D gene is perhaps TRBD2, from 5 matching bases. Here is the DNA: TGTGCCAGCAGCAGGACTCTCGACGAGCAGTACTTC. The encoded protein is CASSRTLDEQYF.